This T cell receptor (beta chain) was obtained from a study of response to subunit inactivated influenza vaccine. Study-wide findings and caveats: Authors proposed each seasonal influenza vaccination draws in few new T cells.

There are 19 residues in the CDR3. Germline V lookup: CDR1 SGHTA, CDR2 FQGNSA. V lost 5 bases to trimming and J lost 1 base; unmatched junction nucleotides: 12. In TCRdb, the RT-PCR reads were re-called with MiXCR into one record per CDR3 protein. Among 550,000 to 800,000 distinct CDR3 sequences, approximately 15% were seen once, and the ten largest hold less than 9%. For this clonotype: Its antigen is unknown.

The rearrangement uses TRBV7-2 and TRBJ2-4, with 12 nucleotides matching TRBD2. The receptor comes from a man aged 45-65 years who received an inactivated influenza vaccine. Sample: PBMCs from blood, taken about 14 days before vaccination. As DNA, the CDR3 is TGTGCCAGCAGCCCTAGCGGGAGGGCCATCGCGTTTGCCAAAAACATTCAGTACTTC. Translating it yields CASSPSGRAIAFAKNIQYF.